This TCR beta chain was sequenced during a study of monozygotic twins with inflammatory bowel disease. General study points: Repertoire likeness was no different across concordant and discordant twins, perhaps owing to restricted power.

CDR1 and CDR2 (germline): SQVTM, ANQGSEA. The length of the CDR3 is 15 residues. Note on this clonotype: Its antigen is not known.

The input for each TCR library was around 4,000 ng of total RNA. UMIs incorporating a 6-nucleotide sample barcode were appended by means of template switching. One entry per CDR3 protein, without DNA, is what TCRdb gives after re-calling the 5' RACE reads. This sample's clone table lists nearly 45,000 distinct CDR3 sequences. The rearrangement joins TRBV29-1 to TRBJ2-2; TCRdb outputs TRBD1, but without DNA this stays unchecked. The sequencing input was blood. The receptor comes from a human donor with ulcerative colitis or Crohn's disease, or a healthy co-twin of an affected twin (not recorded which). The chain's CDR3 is CSVARQGANTGELFF.